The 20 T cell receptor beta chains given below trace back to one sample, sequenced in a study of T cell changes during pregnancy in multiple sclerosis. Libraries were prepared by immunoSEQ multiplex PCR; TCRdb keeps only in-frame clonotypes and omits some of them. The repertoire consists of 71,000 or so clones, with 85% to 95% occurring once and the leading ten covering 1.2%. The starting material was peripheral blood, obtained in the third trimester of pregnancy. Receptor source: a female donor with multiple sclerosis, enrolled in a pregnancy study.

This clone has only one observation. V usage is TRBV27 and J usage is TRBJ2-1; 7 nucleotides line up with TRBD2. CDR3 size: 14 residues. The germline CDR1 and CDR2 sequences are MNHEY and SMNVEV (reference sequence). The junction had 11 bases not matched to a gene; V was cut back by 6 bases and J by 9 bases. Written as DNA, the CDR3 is TGTGCCAGCAGCTGGCGCGGGAGTTTTAGTGAGCAGTTCTTC. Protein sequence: CASSWRGSFSEQFF.

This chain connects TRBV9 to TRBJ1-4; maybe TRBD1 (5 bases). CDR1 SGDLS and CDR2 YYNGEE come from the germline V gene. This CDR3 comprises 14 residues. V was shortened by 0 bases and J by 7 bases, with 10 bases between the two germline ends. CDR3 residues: CASSVGGVPEKLFF. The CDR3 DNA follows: TGTGCCAGCAGCGTAGGGGGGGTCCCTGAAAAACTGTTTTTT. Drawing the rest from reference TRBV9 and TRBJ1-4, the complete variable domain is DSGVTQTPKHLITATGQRVTLRCSPRSGDLSVYWYQQSLDQGLQFLIQYYNGEERAKGNILERFSAQQFPDLHSELNLSSLELGDSALYFCASSVGGVPEKLFFGSGTQLSVL.

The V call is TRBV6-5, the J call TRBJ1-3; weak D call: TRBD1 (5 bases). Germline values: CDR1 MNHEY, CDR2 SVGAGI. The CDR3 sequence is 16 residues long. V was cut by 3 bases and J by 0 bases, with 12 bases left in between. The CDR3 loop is CASSYGRTPSGNTIYF. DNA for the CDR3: TGTGCCAGCAGTTATGGGAGGACACCCTCTGGAAACACCATATATTTT.

CDR3 bases: TGTGCCATCAGTGACGGGACAGGGGGAGCCTACGAGCAGTACTTC. Translating gives CAISDGTGGAYEQYF. This chain uses TRBV10-3 with TRBJ2-7, with TRBD1 matching over 11 bases. This CDR3 spans 15 amino acids. Germline lookup yields CDR1 ENHRY and CDR2 SYGVKD. The ends lost 3 bases at V and 2 bases at J; junction bases unmatched: 3.

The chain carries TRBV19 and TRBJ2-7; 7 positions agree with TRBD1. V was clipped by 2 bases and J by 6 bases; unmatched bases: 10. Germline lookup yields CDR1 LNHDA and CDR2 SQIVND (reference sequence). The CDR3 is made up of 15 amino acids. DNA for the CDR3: TGTGCCAGTAGTATACAGGGACAGTTATCTGGCGAGCAGTACTTC. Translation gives CASSIQGQLSGEQYF.

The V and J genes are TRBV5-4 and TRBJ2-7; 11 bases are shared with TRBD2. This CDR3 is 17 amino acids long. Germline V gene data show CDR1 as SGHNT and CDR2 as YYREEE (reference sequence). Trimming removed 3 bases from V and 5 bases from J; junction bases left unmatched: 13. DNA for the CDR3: TGTGCCAGCAGCTGGGGCCTACTAGCGGGAGAAATGAACGAGCAGTACTTC. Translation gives CASSWGLLAGEMNEQYF.

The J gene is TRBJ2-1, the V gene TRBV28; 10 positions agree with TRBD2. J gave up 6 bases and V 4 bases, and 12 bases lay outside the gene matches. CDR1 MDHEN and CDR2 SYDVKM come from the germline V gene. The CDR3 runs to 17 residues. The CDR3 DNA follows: TGTGCCAGCAGTTCCCTAGGACTAGCGGATGATTTCAATGAGCAGTTCTTC. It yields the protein CASSSLGLADDFNEQFF. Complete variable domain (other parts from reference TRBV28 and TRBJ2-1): DVKVTQSSRYLVKRTGEKVFLECVQDMDHENMFWYRQDPGLGLRLIYFSYDVKMKEKGDIPEGYSVSREKKERFSLILESASTNQTSMYLCASSSLGLADDFNEQFFGPGTRLTVL.

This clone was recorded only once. The CDR3 reads CASSQTTSGTDTQYF. The DNA of the CDR3 is TGTGCCAGCAGCCAGACGACTAGCGGCACAGATACGCAGTATTTT. V and J are TRBV4-2 and TRBJ2-3; 8 bases line up with TRBD2. V trimming: 3 bases; J trimming: 1 base; junction bases outside the gene matches: 3. The CDR3 runs to 15 residues. Germline CDR1 is LGHNA and CDR2 is YNFKEQ.

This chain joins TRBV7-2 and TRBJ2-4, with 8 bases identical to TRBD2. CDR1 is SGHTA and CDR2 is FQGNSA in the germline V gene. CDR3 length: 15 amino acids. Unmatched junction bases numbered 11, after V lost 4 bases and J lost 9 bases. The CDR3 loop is CASSSVTGRGGIQYF. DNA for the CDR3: TGTGCCAGCAGCTCAGTAACGGGCCGGGGGGGCATTCAGTACTTC.

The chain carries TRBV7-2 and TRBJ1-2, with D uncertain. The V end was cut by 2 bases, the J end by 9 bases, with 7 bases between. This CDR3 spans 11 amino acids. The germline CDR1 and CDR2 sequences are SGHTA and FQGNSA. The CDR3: CASSLTESYTF. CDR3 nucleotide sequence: TGTGCCAGCAGCTTAACGGAGAGCTACACCTTC.

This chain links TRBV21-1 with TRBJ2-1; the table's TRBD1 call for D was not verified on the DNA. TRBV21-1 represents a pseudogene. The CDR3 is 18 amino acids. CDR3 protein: CASSKEDREHRSGDEQFF. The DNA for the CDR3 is TGTGCCAGCAGCAAAGAGGACAGGGAACACCGCAGCGGGGATGAGCAGTTCTTC.

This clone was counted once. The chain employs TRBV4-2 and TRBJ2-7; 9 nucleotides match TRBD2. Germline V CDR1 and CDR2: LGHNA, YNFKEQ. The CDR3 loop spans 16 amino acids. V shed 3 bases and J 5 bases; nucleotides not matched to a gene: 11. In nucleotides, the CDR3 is TGTGCCAGCAGCCAGGAGGATAGCGGGGGTGGGAACGAGCAGTACTTC. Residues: CASSQEDSGGGNEQYF.

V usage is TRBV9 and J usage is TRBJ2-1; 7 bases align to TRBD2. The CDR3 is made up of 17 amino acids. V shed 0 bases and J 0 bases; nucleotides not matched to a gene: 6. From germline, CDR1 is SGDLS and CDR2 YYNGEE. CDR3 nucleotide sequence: TGTGCCAGCAGCGTAGTAGCGGGCCTGAGCTCCTACAATGAGCAGTTCTTC. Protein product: CASSVVAGLSSYNEQFF. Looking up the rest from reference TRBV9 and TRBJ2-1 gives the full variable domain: DSGVTQTPKHLITATGQRVTLRCSPRSGDLSVYWYQQSLDQGLQFLIQYYNGEERAKGNILERFSAQQFPDLHSELNLSSLELGDSALYFCASSVVAGLSSYNEQFFGPGTRLTVL.

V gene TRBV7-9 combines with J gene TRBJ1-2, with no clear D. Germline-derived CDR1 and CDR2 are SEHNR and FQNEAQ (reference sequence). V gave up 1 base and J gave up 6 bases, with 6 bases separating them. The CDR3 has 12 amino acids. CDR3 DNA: TGTGCCAGCAGCTTAGAGATAGATGGCTACACCTTC. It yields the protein CASSLEIDGYTF.

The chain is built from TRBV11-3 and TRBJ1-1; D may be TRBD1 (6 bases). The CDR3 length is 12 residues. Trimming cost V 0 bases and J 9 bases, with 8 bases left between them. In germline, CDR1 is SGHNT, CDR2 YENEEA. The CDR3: CASSLEGQQAFF. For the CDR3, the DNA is TGTGCCAGCAGCTTAGAAGGACAGCAAGCTTTCTTT.

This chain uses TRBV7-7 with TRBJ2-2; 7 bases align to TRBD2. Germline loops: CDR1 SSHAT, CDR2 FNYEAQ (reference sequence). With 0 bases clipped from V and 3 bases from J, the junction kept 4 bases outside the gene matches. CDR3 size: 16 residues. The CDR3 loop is CASSLAAGADTGELFF. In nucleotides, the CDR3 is TGTGCCAGCAGCTTAGCGGCGGGAGCGGACACCGGGGAGCTGTTTTTT.

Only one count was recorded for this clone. CDR3 in amino acids: CASSTGQEETQYF. CDR3 coding DNA: TGTGCCAGTAGTACCGGACAGGAGGAGACCCAGTACTTC. This chain connects TRBV19 to TRBJ2-5, with TRBD1 matching over 7 bases. From germline, CDR1 is LNHDA and CDR2 SQIVND (reference sequence). With 4 bases clipped from V and 5 bases from J, the junction kept 4 bases outside the gene matches. There are 13 residues in the CDR3.

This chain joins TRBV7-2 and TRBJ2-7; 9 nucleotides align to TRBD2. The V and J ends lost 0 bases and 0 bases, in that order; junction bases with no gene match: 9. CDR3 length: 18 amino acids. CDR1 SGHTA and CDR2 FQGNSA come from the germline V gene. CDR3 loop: CASSLALAGTTDSYEQYF. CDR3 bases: TGTGCCAGCAGCTTAGCGCTAGCGGGGACAACAGACTCCTACGAGCAGTACTTC.

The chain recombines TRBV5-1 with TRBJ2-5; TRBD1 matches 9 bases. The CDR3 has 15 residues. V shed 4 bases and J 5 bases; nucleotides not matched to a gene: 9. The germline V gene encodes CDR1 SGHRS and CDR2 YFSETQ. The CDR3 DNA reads TGCGCCAGCAGCGGAAAAACAGGGGGCCGGGAGACCCAGTACTTC. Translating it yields CASSGKTGGRETQYF.

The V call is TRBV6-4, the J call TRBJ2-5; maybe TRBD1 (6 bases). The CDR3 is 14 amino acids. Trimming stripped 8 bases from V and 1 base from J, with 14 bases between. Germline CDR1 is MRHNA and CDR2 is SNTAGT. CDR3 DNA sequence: TGTGCCAGCTCTAACAGGGATCGCCAAGAGACCCAGTACTTC. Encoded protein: CASSNRDRQETQYF.